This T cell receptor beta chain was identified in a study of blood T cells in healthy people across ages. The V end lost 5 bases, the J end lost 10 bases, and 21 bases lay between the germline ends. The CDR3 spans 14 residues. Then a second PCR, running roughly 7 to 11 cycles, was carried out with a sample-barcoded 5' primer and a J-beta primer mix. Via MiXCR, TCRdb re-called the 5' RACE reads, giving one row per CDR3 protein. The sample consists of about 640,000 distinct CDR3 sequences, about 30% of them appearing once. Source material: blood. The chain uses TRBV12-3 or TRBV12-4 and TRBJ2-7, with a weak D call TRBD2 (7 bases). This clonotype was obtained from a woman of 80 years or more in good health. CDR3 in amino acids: CASSQLEGGATQYF. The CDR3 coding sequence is TGTGCCAGCAGTCAACTAGAGGGGGGGGCCACCCAGTACTTC.